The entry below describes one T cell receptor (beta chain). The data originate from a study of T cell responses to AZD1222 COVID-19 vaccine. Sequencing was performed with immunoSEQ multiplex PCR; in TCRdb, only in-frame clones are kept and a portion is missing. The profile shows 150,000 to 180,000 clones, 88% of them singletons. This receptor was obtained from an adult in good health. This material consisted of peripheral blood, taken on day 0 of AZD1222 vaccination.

In DNA form, the CDR3 reads TGTGCCAGCAGCTCGGGACTCGGCGGAGCTTTCTTT. This codes for CASSSGLGGAFF. The gene calls are TRBV11-3 and TRBJ1-1; weak D call: TRBD1 (5 bases). The CDR3 extends over 12 amino acids. CDR1 and CDR2 (germline): SGHNT, YENEEA. V shed 4 bases and J shed 10 bases, with 13 bases lying between them.